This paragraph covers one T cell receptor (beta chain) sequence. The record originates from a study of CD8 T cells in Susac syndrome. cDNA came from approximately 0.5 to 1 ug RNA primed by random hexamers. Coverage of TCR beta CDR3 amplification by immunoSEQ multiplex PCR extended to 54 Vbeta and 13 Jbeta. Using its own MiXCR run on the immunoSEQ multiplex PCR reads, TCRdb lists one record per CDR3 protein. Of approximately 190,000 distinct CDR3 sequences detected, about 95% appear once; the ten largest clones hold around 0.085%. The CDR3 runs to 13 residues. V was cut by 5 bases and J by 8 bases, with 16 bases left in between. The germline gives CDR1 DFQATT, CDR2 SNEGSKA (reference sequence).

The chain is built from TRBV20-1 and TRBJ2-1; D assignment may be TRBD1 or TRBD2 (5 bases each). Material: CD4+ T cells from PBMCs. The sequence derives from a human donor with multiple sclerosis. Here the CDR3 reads CSARGAAWDEQFF. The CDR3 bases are TGCAGTGCTCGAGGGGCGGCCTGGGATGAGCAGTTCTTC.